Listed below are T cell receptor beta chains from one sample, sequenced in a study of T cell repertoires in cytomegalovirus infection. TCRdb itself ran the reads through MiXCR, one entry per CDR3 protein. The repertoire holds hundreds of thousands of distinct CDR3 sequences, with approximately 25% as singletons. Specimen: CD8+ T cells from PBMCs. The receptor source for this set is a human donor in good health (CMV status not recorded). Some clones in this sample may be carry-over from other donors' samples. The CDR3 runs from the conserved cysteine through the conserved F or W. Each record gives: CDR3 DNA, CDR3 protein, J gene, clone size, D gene, V gene. The D gene is left open where the match is weak. Clone size, where shown, is once, few, many, or a class for clones that have expanded.

TGTGCCAGCAGTTTACTGCCTCCGGGACAGCAAGAGACCCAGTACTTC | CASSLLPPGQQETQYF | TRBJ2-5 | many | TRBD1 | TRBV28
TGTGCCAGCAGCCCTTTCCTCGAGTATGGCTACACCTTC | CASSPFLEYGYTF | TRBJ1-2 | . | . | TRBV5-6
TGTGCCAGCAGCTTTAGCGGGTGGGCTAGCGGAATGCGCGAGCAGTACTTC | CASSFSGWASGMREQYF | TRBJ2-7 | . | TRBD2 | TRBV7-2
TGTGCCAGCAGCTATCTAGCGGGGGCTCCTGACGGTGAGCAGTTCTTC | CASSYLAGAPDGEQFF | TRBJ2-1 | . | TRBD2 | TRBV5-4
TGCACCAGCAGCTTGGTCGAAGAGAACACCGGGGAGCTGTTTTTT | CTSSLVEENTGELFF | TRBJ2-2 | . | . | TRBV5-1
TGCGCCAGCAGCCCCCGGACCCTTGGAGACTATGACTACACCTTC | CASSPRTLGDYDYTF | TRBJ1-2 | few | . | TRBV4-1
TGTGCCAGCAGTCTCCGGGACAGGGTTCGTGAGCAGTTCTTC | CASSLRDRVREQFF | TRBJ2-1 | many | TRBD1 | TRBV28
TGTGCCAGCAGCTTAGTTTTGACAGATACGCAGTATTTT | CASSLVLTDTQYF | TRBJ2-3 | many | . | TRBV7-2
TGTGCCAGCAGTTTAAACCGGGACAGGGAGAAATCACCCCTCCACTTT | CASSLNRDREKSPLHF | TRBJ1-6 | many | TRBD1 | TRBV28
TGTGCCAGCAGTTTGAGCAGGGCTGCTAGCACAGATACGCAGTATTTT | CASSLSRAASTDTQYF | TRBJ2-3 | . | . | TRBV27
TGCAGCGTTGAAGTAAGGAGTAGTGGGGCCAACGTCCTGACTTTC | CSVEVRSSGANVLTF | TRBJ2-6 | . | . | TRBV29-1
TGCAGCGTCCGCCCTCGCACTAGCGGCACCTACGAGCAGTACTTC | CSVRPRTSGTYEQYF | TRBJ2-7 | . | TRBD2 | TRBV29-1
TGTGCCAGCTTGGACAAGACTAATGAAAAACTGTTTTTT | CASLDKTNEKLFF | TRBJ1-4 | many | . | TRBV7-9
TGTGCCAGCAACCTCGCAGCCTACAATGAGCAGTTCTTC | CASNLAAYNEQFF | TRBJ2-1 | . | . | TRBV7-9
TGCAGTGCACGGGACACCTCGTCGGGGGAAAAACTGTTTTTT | CSARDTSSGEKLFF | TRBJ1-4 | . | . | TRBV20-1
TGCAGCGTCACCTCCCATAGGGTAGACTATGGCTACACCTTC | CSVTSHRVDYGYTF | TRBJ1-2 | . | . | TRBV29-1
TGTGCCAGCAGTACTACCGGGGCGGGGGGCTACACCGGGGAGCTGTTTTTT | CASSTTGAGGYTGELFF | TRBJ2-2 | many | TRBD2 | TRBV7-2
TGTGCCAGCAGCCCCCCCCCAGGGTGGACAGATACGCAGTATTTT | CASSPPPGWTDTQYF | TRBJ2-3 | few | . | TRBV7-6
TGTGCCAGCACCCGCGGCGCCTACAATGAGCAGTTCTTC | CASTRGAYNEQFF | TRBJ2-1 | many | . | TRBV6-6
TGTGCCAGCAGTTTGGGTTCTGGCACAGATACGCAGTATTTT | CASSLGSGTDTQYF | TRBJ2-3 | few | . | TRBV12-3/TRBV12-4
TGTGCCAGCAGTCGCTTTTCACCGAACACTGAAGCTTTCTTT | CASSRFSPNTEAFF | TRBJ1-1 | many | . | TRBV6-2/TRBV6-3
TGTGCCAGCAGCCCGGCCTGGTTTGAGTACGACGTCTACCGAGAAGGCTCCTACGAGCAGTACTTC | CASSPAWFEYDVYREGSYEQYF | TRBJ2-7 | few | . | TRBV7-8
TGTGCCAGCAGCTTAGGACCGGGACTAGCGGGGGTTGAGACCCAGTACTTC | CASSLGPGLAGVETQYF | TRBJ2-5 | . | TRBD2 | TRBV7-9
TGTGCCAGCAGCCAAGATCTAATGCGGGAGACCCAGTACTTC | CASSQDLMRETQYF | TRBJ2-5 | . | . | TRBV14
TGTGCCAGCAGTGACTCTCTAGACGAGCAGTACTTC | CASSDSLDEQYF | TRBJ2-7 | . | . | TRBV6-5
TGTGCCAGCACCGGACAGGCGACGCCCACAGATACGCAGTATTTT | CASTGQATPTDTQYF | TRBJ2-3 | few | TRBD1 | TRBV6-5
TGCAGCGTTGATACCCCAAGAGGGAGCAACTATGGCTACACCTTC | CSVDTPRGSNYGYTF | TRBJ1-2 | . | . | TRBV29-1
TGTGCCAGCAGCGACGGGACAGTTCCCTCCTACAATGAGCAGTTCTTC | CASSDGTVPSYNEQFF | TRBJ2-1 | many | TRBD1 | TRBV7-6